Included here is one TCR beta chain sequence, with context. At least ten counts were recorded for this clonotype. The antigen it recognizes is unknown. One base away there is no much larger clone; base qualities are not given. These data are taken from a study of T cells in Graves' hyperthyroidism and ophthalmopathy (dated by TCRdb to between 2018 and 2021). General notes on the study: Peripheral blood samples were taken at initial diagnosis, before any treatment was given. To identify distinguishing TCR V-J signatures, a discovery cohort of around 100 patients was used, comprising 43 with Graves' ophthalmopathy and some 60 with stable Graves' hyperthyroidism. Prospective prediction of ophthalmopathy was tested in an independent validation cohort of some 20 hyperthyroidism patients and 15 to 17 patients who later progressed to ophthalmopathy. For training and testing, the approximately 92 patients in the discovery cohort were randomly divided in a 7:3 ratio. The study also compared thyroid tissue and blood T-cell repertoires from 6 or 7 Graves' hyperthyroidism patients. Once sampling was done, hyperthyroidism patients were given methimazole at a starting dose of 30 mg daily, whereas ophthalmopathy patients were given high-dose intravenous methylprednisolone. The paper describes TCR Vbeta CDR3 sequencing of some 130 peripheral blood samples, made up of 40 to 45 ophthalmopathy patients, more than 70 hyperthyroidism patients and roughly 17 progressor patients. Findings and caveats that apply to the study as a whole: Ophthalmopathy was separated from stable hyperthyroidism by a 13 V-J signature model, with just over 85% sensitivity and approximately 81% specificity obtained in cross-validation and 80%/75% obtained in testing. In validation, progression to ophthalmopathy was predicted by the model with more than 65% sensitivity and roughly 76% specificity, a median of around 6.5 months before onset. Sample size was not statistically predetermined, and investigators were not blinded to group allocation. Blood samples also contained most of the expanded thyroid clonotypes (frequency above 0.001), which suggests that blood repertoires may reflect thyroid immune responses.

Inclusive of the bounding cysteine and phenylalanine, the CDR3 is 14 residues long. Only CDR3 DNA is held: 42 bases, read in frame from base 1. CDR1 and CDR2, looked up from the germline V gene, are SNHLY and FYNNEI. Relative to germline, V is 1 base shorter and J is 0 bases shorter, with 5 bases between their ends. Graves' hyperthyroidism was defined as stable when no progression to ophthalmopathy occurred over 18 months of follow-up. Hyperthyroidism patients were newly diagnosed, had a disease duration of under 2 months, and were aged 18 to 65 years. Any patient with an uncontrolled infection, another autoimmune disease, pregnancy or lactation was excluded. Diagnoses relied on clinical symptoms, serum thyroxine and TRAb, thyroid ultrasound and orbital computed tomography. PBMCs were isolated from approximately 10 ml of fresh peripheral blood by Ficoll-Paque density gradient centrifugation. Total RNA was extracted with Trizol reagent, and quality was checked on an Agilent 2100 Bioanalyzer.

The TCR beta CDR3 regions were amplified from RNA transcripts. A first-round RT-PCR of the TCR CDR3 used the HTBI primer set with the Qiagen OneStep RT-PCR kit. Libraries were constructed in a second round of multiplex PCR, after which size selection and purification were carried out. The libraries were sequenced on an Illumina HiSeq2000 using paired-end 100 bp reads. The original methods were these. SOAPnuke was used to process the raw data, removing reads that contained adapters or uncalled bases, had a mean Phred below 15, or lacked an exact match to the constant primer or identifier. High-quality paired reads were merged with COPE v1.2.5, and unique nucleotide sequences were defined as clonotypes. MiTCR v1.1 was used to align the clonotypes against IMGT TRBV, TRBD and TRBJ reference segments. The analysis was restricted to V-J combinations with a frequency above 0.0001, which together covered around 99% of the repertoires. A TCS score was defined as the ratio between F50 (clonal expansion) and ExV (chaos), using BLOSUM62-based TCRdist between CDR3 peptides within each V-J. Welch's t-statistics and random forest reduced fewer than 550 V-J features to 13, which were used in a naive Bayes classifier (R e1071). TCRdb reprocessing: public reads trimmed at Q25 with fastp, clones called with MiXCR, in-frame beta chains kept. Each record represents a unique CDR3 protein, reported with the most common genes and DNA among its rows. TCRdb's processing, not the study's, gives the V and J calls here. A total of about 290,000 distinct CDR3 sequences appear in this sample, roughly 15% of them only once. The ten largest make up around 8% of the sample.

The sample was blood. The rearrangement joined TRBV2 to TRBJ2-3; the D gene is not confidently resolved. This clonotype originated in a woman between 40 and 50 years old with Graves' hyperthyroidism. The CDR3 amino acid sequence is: CASSEGFSTDTQYF. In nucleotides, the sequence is TGTGCCAGCAGTGAAGGCTTCAGCACAGATACGCAGTATTTT.